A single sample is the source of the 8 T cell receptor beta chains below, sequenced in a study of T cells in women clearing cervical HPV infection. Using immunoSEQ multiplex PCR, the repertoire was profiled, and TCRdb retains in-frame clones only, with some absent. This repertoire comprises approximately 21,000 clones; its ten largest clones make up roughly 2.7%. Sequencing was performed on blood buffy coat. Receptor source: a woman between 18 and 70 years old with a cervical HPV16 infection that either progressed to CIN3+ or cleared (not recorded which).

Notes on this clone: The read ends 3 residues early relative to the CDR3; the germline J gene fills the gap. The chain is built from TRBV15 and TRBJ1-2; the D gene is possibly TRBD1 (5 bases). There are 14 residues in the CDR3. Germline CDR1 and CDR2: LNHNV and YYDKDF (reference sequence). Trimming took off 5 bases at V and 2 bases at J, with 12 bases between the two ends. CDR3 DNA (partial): TGTGCCACCAGCCCTCCGACAGTCAACTATGGC. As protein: CATSPPTVNYG. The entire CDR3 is CATSPPTVNYGYTF.

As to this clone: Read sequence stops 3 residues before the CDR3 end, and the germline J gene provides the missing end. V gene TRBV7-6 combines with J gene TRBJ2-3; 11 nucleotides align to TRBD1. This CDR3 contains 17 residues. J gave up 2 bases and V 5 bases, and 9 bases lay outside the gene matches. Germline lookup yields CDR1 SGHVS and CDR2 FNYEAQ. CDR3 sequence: CASSVRWDRGTTDTQYF. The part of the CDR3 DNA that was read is TGTGCCAGCAGCGTCAGGTGGGACAGGGGGACCACAGATACG.

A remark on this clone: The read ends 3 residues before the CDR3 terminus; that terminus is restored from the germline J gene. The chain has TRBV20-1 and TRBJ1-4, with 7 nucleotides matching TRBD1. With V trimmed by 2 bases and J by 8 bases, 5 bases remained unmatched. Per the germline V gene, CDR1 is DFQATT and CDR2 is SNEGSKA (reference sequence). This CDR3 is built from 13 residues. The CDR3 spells CSARRDSREKLFF. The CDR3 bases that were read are TGCAGTGCTAGACGGGACAGTAGGGAAAAA.

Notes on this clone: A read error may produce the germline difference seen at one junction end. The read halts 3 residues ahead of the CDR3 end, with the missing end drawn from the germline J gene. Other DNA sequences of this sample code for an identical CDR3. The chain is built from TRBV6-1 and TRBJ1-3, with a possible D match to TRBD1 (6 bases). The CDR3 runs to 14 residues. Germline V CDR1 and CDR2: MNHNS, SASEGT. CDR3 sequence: CASSAEQGGNTIYF. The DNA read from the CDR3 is TGTGCCAGCAGTGCAGAACAGGGAGGAAACACG.

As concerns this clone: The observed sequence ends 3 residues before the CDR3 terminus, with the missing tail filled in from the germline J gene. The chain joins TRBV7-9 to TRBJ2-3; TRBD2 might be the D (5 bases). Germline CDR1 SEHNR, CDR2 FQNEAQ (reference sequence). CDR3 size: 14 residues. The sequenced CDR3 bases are TGTGCCAGCAGCTTAGGGACTCAACAAGAGACG. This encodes CASSLGTQQET. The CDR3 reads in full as CASSLGTQQETQYF.

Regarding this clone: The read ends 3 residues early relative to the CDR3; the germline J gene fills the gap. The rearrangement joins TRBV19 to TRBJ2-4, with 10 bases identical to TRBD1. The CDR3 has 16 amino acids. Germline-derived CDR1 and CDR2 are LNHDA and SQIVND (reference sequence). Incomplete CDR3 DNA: TGTGCCAGTAGTATGGGGGACAGGGGAATTCGCGATGGT. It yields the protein CASSMGDRGIRDG. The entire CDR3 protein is CASSMGDRGIRDGQYF.

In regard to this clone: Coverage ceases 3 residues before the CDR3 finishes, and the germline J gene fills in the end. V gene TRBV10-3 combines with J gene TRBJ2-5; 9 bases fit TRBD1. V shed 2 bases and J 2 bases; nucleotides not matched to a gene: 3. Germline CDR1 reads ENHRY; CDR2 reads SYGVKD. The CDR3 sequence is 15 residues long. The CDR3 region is CAISEAGQGQETQYF. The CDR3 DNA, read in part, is TGTGCCATCAGTGAGGCCGGACAGGGGCAAGAGACC.

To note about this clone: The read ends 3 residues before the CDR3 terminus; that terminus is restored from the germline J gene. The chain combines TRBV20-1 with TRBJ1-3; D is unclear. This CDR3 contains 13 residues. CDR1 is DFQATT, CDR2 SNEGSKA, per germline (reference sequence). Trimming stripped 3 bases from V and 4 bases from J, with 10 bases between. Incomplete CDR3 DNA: TGCAGTGCTAGGCAGACAAAGGGAAACACC. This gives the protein CSARQTKGNT. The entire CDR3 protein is CSARQTKGNTIYF.